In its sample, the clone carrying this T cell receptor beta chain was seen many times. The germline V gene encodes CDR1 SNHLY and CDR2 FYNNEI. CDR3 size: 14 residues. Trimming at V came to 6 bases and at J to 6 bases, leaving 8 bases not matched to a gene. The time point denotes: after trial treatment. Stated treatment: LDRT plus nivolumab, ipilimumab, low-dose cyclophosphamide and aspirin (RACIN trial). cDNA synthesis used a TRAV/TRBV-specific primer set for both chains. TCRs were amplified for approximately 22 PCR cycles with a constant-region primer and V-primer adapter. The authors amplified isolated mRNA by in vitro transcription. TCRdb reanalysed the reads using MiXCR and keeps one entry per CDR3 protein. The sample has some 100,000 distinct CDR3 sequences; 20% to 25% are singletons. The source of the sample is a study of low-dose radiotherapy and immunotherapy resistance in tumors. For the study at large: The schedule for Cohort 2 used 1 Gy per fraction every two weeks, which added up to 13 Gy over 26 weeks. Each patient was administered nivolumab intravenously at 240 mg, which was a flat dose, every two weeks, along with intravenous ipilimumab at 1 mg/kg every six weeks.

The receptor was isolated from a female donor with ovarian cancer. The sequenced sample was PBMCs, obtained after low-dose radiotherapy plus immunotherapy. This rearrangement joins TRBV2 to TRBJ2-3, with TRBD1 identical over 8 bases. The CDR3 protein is CASSRDRFGDTQYF. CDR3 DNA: TGTGCCAGCAGCCGGGACAGGTTTGGGGATACGCAGTATTTT. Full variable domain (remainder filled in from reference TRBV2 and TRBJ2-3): EPEVTQTPSHQVTQMGQEVILRCVPISNHLYFYWYRQILGQKVEFLVSFYNNEISEKSEIFDDQFSVERPDGSNFTLKIRSTKLEDSAMYFCASSRDRFGDTQYFGPGTRLTVL.